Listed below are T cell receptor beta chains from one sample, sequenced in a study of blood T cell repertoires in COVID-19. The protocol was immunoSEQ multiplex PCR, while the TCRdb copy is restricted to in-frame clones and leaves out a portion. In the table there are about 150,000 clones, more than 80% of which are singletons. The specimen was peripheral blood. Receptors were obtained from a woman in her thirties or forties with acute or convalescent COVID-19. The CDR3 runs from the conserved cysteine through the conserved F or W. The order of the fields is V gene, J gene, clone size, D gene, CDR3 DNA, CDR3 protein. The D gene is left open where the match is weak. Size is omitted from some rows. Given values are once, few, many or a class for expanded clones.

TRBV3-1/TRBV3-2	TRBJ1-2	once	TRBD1	TGTGCCAGCAGCAAACCGACAGGGGGGTTCACTTCTAACTATGGCTACACCTTC	CASSKPTGGFTSNYGYTF
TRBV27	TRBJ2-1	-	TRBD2	TGTGCCAGCAGTTCCGACCCTTTAGCGGGGAGCTCCTACAATGAGCAGTTCTTC	CASSSDPLAGSSYNEQFF
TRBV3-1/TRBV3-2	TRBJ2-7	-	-	TGTGCCAGCAGCCAAGGCGGTGTCTACGAGCAGTACTTC	CASSQGGVYEQYF
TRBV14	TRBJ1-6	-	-	TGTGCCAGCAGCCAAGATCAACCGGGGATCGGTTCACCCCTCCACTTT	CASSQDQPGIGSPLHF
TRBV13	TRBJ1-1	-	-	TGTGCCAGCAGCTCGCTGGCTCTAGGCGTTATGAACACTGAAGCTTTCTTT	CASSSLALGVMNTEAFF
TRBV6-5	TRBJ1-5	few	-	TGTGCCAGCAGTACCCCTGGACAGATCAATCAGCCCCAGCATTTT	CASSTPGQINQPQHF
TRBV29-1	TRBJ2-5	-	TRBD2	TGCAGCGTACCGGCCCCCGGGGGGAAAGAGACCCAGTACTTC	CSVPAPGGKETQYF
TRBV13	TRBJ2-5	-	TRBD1	TGTGCCAGCAGCTTACGACAGGGCGGAGAGACCCAGTACTTC	CASSLRQGGETQYF
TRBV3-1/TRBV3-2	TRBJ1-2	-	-	TGTGCCAGCAGCCAAGATCTAACAGGCCGCACGTATGGCTACACCTTC	CASSQDLTGRTYGYTF
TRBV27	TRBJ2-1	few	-	TGTGCCAGCAGTTTCAGGGCCTCCTACAATGAGCAGTTCTTC	CASSFRASYNEQFF
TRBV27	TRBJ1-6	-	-	TGTGCCAGCAAGGAGGGGGGGGCCTATAATTCACCCCTCCACTTT	CASKEGGAYNSPLHF
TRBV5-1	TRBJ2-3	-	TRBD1	TGCGCCAGCAGCTTGGACAGGGGTAGCACAGATACGCAGTATTTT	CASSLDRGSTDTQYF
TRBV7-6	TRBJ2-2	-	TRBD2	TGTGCCAGCAGCACGGGACTAGCGGGGGGGCTTACGAACACCGGGGAGCTGTTTTTT	CASSTGLAGGLTNTGELFF
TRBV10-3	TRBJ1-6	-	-	TGTGCCATCAGTCCCGAACAGGGCAGAAATTCACCCCTCCACTTT	CAISPEQGRNSPLHF
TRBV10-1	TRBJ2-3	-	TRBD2	TGCGCCACCCAGCGGGGGGGCTCTGATACGCAGTATTTT	CATQRGGSDTQYF
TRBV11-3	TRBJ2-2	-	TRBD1	TGTGCCAGCAGCACCCGGACAGGGTGGCCCGGGGAGCTGTTTTTT	CASSTRTGWPGELFF
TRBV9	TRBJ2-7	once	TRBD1	TGTGCCAGCAGCGTAACCGGGACAGGCAGCTACGAGCAGTACTTC	CASSVTGTGSYEQYF
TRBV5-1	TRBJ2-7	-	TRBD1	TGCGCCAGCAGCTTGGAACAGGGGGGTAAATACGAGCAGTACTTC	CASSLEQGGKYEQYF
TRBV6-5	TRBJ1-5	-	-	TGTGCCAGCAGTCGCGCAGGGTTGAGCCAGCCCCAGCATTTT	CASSRAGLSQPQHF
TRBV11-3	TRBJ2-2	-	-	TGTGCCAGCAGCGGATTCGGACGGGGGAGCAATACCGGGGAGCTGTTTTTT	CASSGFGRGSNTGELFF
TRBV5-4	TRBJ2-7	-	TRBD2	TGTGCCAGCAGCGCCAAGCGGGATACGGGCTACGAGCAGTACTTC	CASSAKRDTGYEQYF
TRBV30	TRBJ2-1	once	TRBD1	TGTGCCTGGAGGGACTTCGGACAGGTAACCCACAATGAGCAGTTCTTC	CAWRDFGQVTHNEQFF
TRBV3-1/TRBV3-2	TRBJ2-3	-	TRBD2	TGTGCCAGCAGTCTAGCGGGGGGGCGGCCAGATACGCAGTATTTT	CASSLAGGRPDTQYF
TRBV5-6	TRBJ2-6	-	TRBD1	TGTGCCAGCAGCTCCGGGACAGGGGTGAGTGGGGCCAACGTCCTGACTTTC	CASSSGTGVSGANVLTF
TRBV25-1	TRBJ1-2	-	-	TGTGCCAGCAGCCTAGCGAGAGGGGATGGCTACACCTTC	CASSLARGDGYTF
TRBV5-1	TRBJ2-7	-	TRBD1	TGCGCCAGCAGCTTGGCAGTGACAGGGGTCTACGAGCAGTACTTC	CASSLAVTGVYEQYF
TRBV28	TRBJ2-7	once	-	TGTGCCAGCAGTTTATTTATAACAGGATTAAACGAGCAGTACTTC	CASSLFITGLNEQYF
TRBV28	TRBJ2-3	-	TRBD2	TGTGCCAGCAGGGAAGCGGGGGAAAGCACAGATACGCAGTATTTT	CASREAGESTDTQYF